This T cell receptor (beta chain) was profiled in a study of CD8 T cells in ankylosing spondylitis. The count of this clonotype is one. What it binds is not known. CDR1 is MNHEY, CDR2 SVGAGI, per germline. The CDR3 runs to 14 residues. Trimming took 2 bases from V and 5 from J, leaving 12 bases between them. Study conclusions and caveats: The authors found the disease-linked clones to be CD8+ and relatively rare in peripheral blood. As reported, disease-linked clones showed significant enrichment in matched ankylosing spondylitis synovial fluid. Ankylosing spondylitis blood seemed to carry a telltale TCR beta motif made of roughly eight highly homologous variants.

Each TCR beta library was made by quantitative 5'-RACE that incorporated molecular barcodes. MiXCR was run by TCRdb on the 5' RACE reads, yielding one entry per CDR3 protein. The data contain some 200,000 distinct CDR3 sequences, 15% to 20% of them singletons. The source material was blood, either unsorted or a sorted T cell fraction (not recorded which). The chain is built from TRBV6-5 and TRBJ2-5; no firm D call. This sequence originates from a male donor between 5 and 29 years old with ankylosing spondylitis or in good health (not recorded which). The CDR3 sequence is CASSYKVARETQYF. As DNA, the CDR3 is TGTGCCAGCAGTTACAAAGTAGCTAGGGAGACCCAGTACTTC.